These 31 T cell receptor beta chains were sequenced from one sample in a study of blood T cell repertoires in COVID-19. Produced via immunoSEQ multiplex PCR; TCRdb's table is partial and in-frame only. Of around 94,000 clones in the sample, 75% to 90% are singletons; the top ten hold roughly 5.6%. The source material was peripheral blood. The receptor set was obtained from a woman between 45 and 65 years old with COVID-19, enrolled during active disease.

A single count supports this clone. CDR3 DNA: TGTGCCAGCACCCCAACGGGGGGCGGCACAGATACGCAGTATTTT. This translates into CASTPTGGGTDTQYF. The chain is built from TRBV25-1 and TRBJ2-3; maybe TRBD2 (7 bases). Per the germline V gene, CDR1 is MGHDK and CDR2 is SYGVNS. Trimming stripped 7 bases from V and 1 base from J, with 15 bases between. The CDR3 length is 15 residues.

The V call is TRBV29-1, the J call TRBJ2-1, with D possibly being TRBD1 (5 bases). CDR3 size: 13 residues. Germline CDR1 is SQVTM and CDR2 is ANQGSEA. V lost 3 bases and J lost 10, with 16 bases in between. The CDR3 DNA is TGCAGCGTTGATGGGGCCCCCGTGGGGGAGCAGTTCTTC. It translates to CSVDGAPVGEQFF.

The gene calls are TRBV4-3 and TRBJ1-3; D is possibly TRBD1 (6 bases). There are 16 residues in the CDR3. Trimming pared 2 bases from V and 2 bases from J, leaving 13 bases between. Germline V gene data show CDR1 as LGHNA and CDR2 as YSLEER. The CDR3 reads CASSQIDGGPGNTIYF. The CDR3 nucleotides are TGCGCCAGCAGCCAAATCGATGGGGGCCCTGGAAACACCATATATTTT.

The J gene is TRBJ2-5, the V gene TRBV15; TRBD2 is a possible D gene (5 bases). The CDR3 length is 13 residues. Trimming stripped 1 base from V and 5 bases from J, with 8 bases between. Germline CDR1 and CDR2: LNHNV and YYDKDF (reference sequence). CDR3 DNA sequence: TGTGCCACCAGCAGAGTTAGCGCCGAGACCCAGTACTTC. This codes for CATSRVSAETQYF.

This clone was observed once. The chain links TRBV3-1 (or the pseudogene TRBV3-2) to TRBJ1-3; D uncertain. CDR1 is LGHDT and CDR2 is YNNKEL in the germline V gene (reference sequence). This CDR3 region has 14 residues. The ends were cut back, 4 bases at V and 4 bases at J, with 11 bases in the middle. CDR3 in DNA: TGTGCCAGCAGCCCGAGGGATGGAGGAAACACCATATATTTT. Translating gives CASSPRDGGNTIYF.

This chain uses TRBV30 with TRBJ1-1; TRBD1 agrees at 10 bases. This CDR3 is 14 amino acids long. The germline V gene has CDR1 GTSNPN and CDR2 SVGIG (reference sequence). J lost 5 bases, V lost 7 bases, and 10 bases had no gene match. CDR3 nucleotides: TGTGCCTCAACAACCGGGACAGGGGCGACTGAAGCTTTCTTT. It is translated as CASTTGTGATEAFF. The full variable domain, its missing parts supplied by reference TRBV30 and TRBJ1-1, is SQTIHQWPATLVQPVGSPLSLECTVEGTSNPNLYWYRQAAGRGLQLLFYSVGIGQISSEVPQNLSASRPQDRQFILSSKKLLLSDSGFYLCASTTGTGATEAFFGQGTRLTVV.

The chain uses TRBV30 and TRBJ2-1; either TRBD1 or TRBD2 may supply D (5 bases each). The CDR3 extends over 12 amino acids. Trimming removed 5 bases from V and 7 bases from J, with 12 bases in between. Germline CDR1 is GTSNPN and CDR2 is SVGIG (reference sequence). The CDR3 sequence is CAWGTPRNEQFF. CDR3 nucleotide sequence: TGTGCCTGGGGGACCCCTAGGAATGAGCAGTTCTTC.

This clone was observed once. The chain combines TRBV5-1 with TRBJ1-1, with TRBD1 identical over 8 bases. V gave up 3 bases and J gave up 6 bases; unmatched junction bases: 7. This CDR3 region has 14 residues. Germline V gene sequence: CDR1 SGHRS, CDR2 YFSETQ. CDR3 residues: CASSSRTGLPEAFF. The CDR3 region has the DNA TGCGCCAGCAGCTCCCGGACAGGGCTACCTGAAGCTTTCTTT. The complete variable domain, with remaining parts taken from reference TRBV5-1 and TRBJ1-1, reads KAGVTQTPRYLIKTRGQQVTLSCSPISGHRSVSWYQQTPGQGLQFLFEYFSETQRNKGNFPGRFSGRQFSNSRSEMNVSTLELGDSALYLCASSSRTGLPEAFFGQGTRLTVV.

This sequence joins TRBV7-9 and TRBJ2-7, with a possible D match to TRBD2 (5 bases). The V gene's germline CDR1 is SEHNR and CDR2 FQNEAQ (reference sequence). Trimming took off 0 bases at V and 6 bases at J, with 12 bases between the two ends. The CDR3 is made up of 14 amino acids. CDR3 in DNA: TGTGCCAGCAGCTTAGCGTCGATGGAGGTCGAGCAGTACTTC. This codes for CASSLASMEVEQYF.

The V call is TRBV30, the J call TRBJ1-4; no definite D call. Trimming took 5 bases from V and 5 from J, leaving 12 bases between them. This CDR3 has 13 residues. In germline, CDR1 is GTSNPN, CDR2 SVGIG (reference sequence). The CDR3 is CAWEEGLNEKLFF. Written as DNA, the CDR3 is TGTGCCTGGGAGGAGGGCCTCAATGAAAAACTGTTTTTT. The whole variable domain, filled in from reference TRBV30 and TRBJ1-4, reads SQTIHQWPATLVQPVGSPLSLECTVEGTSNPNLYWYRQAAGRGLQLLFYSVGIGQISSEVPQNLSASRPQDRQFILSSKKLLLSDSGFYLCAWEEGLNEKLFFGSGTQLSVL.

The chain recombines TRBV3-1 (or the pseudogene TRBV3-2) with TRBJ2-5; 16 bases line up with TRBD2. The germline CDR1 and CDR2 sequences are LGHDT and YNNKEL (reference sequence). With 3 bases clipped from V and 8 bases from J, the junction kept 6 bases outside the gene matches. CDR3 length: 16 amino acids. The CDR3 coding sequence is TGTGCCAGCAGCCAGGGACTAGCGGGGGGGTCTGAAACCCAGTACTTC. This codes for CASSQGLAGGSETQYF.

The chain employs TRBV2 and TRBJ2-3, with D possibly TRBD1 on 6 matching bases. This CDR3 has 14 residues. Deletions cut 4 bases from V and 1 base from J, with 9 bases between. CDR1 SNHLY and CDR2 FYNNEI come from the germline V gene. CDR3 loop: CASSGAGGTDTQYF. CDR3 coding DNA: TGTGCCAGCAGTGGGGCAGGGGGCACAGATACGCAGTATTTT.

This chain uses TRBV3-1 (or the pseudogene TRBV3-2) with TRBJ1-4, with D unclear. Trimming took off 1 base at V and 8 bases at J, with 11 bases between the two ends. CDR1 LGHDT and CDR2 YNNKEL come from the germline V gene (reference sequence). This CDR3 comprises 14 residues. The CDR3 region has the DNA TGTGCCAGCAGCCAAGCCTCGGGTTGGGAAAAACTGTTTTTT. Translation: CASSQASGWEKLFF.

Regarding this clone: At one end the junction does not follow the germline gene, possibly because of a read error. This rearrangement joins TRBV28 to TRBJ2-7; 9 bases agree with TRBD1. Germline lookup yields CDR1 MDHEN and CDR2 SYDVKM. The CDR3 contains 13 residues. For the CDR3, the DNA is TGTGCCAGCAGTTCCTGGGTCATAGCCGGGACAGGGTTC. Protein sequence: CASSSWVIAGTGF.

The J gene is TRBJ2-3, the V gene TRBV28, with 9 bases identical to TRBD1. CDR1 and CDR2 from the germline V gene are MDHEN and SYDVKM. The J segment lost 4 bases and the V segment lost 6 bases, leaving 5 bases of the junction unmatched. The CDR3 is 14 residues long. CDR3 nucleotide sequence: TGTGCCAGCAGACGGGGACAGGGCGCAGATACGCAGTATTTT. This encodes CASRRGQGADTQYF.

This chain links TRBV2 with TRBJ1-1; D is perhaps TRBD1 (5 bases). The ends were cut back, 0 bases at V and 5 bases at J, with 7 bases in the middle. Per germline, CDR1 SNHLY and CDR2 FYNNEI. CDR3 length: 13 residues. CDR3 loop: CASSEAPGTEAFF. CDR3 DNA: TGTGCCAGCAGTGAAGCTCCAGGGACTGAAGCTTTCTTT.

As regards this clone: Within the sample, other DNA sequences also encode this same CDR3. The chain combines TRBV3-1 (or the pseudogene TRBV3-2) with TRBJ2-7; D call uncertain. Per the germline V gene, CDR1 is LGHDT and CDR2 is YNNKEL (reference sequence). The CDR3 length is 12 residues. V gave up 1 base and J gave up 3 bases, with 4 bases separating them. The CDR3 reads CASSQAGYEQYF. The DNA for the CDR3 is TGTGCCAGCAGCCAAGCAGGCTACGAGCAGTACTTC.

J is TRBJ1-1 and V is TRBV19, with 10 bases lining up with TRBD1. The CDR3 covers 15 residues. The germline V gene encodes CDR1 LNHDA and CDR2 SQIVND (reference sequence). Losses at the gene ends were 1 base for V and 4 bases for J; bases not matched to a gene: 3. CDR3 protein: CASSIGGQGVTEAFF. CDR3 bases: TGTGCCAGTAGTATAGGAGGACAGGGGGTCACTGAAGCTTTCTTT.

The chain links TRBV3-1 (or the pseudogene TRBV3-2) to TRBJ1-2; tentatively, D is TRBD1 (5 bases). V was clipped by 0 bases and J by 4 bases, with 15 bases between them. The CDR3 length is 16 residues. CDR1 LGHDT and CDR2 YNNKEL come from the germline V gene (reference sequence). The CDR3 is CASSQDGRGKGYGYTF. The CDR3 nucleotides read TGTGCCAGCAGCCAAGATGGAAGGGGCAAGGGCTATGGCTACACCTTC.

The J gene is TRBJ2-1, the V gene TRBV27, with 8 bases fitting TRBD2. Germline trimming cut 11 bases from V and 8 bases from J; bases unmatched to any gene: 23. This CDR3 region has 17 residues. Germline V gene lookup returns CDR1 MNHEY and CDR2 SMNVEV (reference sequence). For the CDR3, the DNA is TGTGCCCGCCGGGGGGGAGGGGGGCGTCCCCTTGGGGATGAGCAGTTCTTC. It codes for CARRGGGGRPLGDEQFF.

The chain carries TRBV28 and TRBJ2-3; 13 bases line up with TRBD2. V was clipped by 5 bases and J by 7 bases; unmatched bases: 6. The length of the CDR3 is 15 residues. Germline V gene data show CDR1 as MDHEN and CDR2 as SYDVKM. CDR3 DNA sequence: TGTGCCAGCAGTCCTGGACTAGCGGGGGTAAATACGCAGTATTTT. It translates to CASSPGLAGVNTQYF. Variable domain in full (rest from reference TRBV28 and TRBJ2-3): DVKVTQSSRYLVKRTGEKVFLECVQDMDHENMFWYRQDPGLGLRLIYFSYDVKMKEKGDIPEGYSVSREKKERFSLILESASTNQTSMYLCASSPGLAGVNTQYFGPGTRLTVL.

V gene TRBV7-9 combines with J gene TRBJ2-7, with D unresolved. Germline V gives CDR1 SEHNR, CDR2 FQNEAQ (reference sequence). CDR3 length: 12 amino acids. The germline V and J ends were trimmed by 1 base and 7 bases, with 8 bases remaining between them. CDR3 coding DNA: TGTGCCAGCAGCTTAGATAGTTGGGAGCAGTACTTC. The encoded protein is CASSLDSWEQYF.

This chain links TRBV6-1 with TRBJ2-5; TRBD1 matches at 7 bases. The J segment lost 0 bases and the V segment lost 4 bases, leaving 8 bases of the junction unmatched. CDR3 length: 16 amino acids. Germline V CDR1 and CDR2: MNHNS, SASEGT. CDR3 in amino acids: CASSVTTGWYQETQYF. In DNA, the CDR3 is TGTGCCAGCAGTGTAACGACAGGGTGGTACCAAGAGACCCAGTACTTC.

The chain recombines TRBV7-9 with TRBJ1-3; weak D call: TRBD1 (5 bases). Germline CDR1 and CDR2: SEHNR and FQNEAQ (reference sequence). Trimming took off 6 bases at V and 0 bases at J, with 15 bases between the two ends. The CDR3 is made up of 16 amino acids. The CDR3, as DNA: TGTGCCAGCAGTACAACCGGGACTATCTCTGGAAACACCATATATTTT. It encodes CASSTTGTISGNTIYF.

This chain uses TRBV9 with TRBJ2-7; D not certain. Germline CDR1 SGDLS, CDR2 YYNGEE. CDR3 length: 14 amino acids. V was trimmed by 4 bases and J by 1 base, leaving 12 bases between them. CDR3 DNA sequence: TGTGCCAGCAGCCCCCTATTCCCTTCCTACGAGCAGTACTTC. Translated, it gives CASSPLFPSYEQYF.

J is TRBJ2-7 and V is TRBV7-2, with D possibly matching TRBD1 (6 bases). V shed 0 bases and J shed 3 bases, with 9 bases lying between them. Germline V gene data show CDR1 as SGHTA and CDR2 as FQGNSA. The CDR3 has 14 residues. In nucleotides, the CDR3 is TGTGCCAGCAGCTTAGCGCCACAGGGCTACGAGCAGTACTTC. The encoded protein is CASSLAPQGYEQYF. Full variable domain (rest looked up from reference TRBV7-2 and TRBJ2-7): GAGVSQSPSNKVTEKGKDVELRCDPISGHTALYWYRQSLGQGLEFLIYFQGNSAPDKSGLPSDRFSAERTGGSVSTLTIQRTQQEDSAVYLCASSLAPQGYEQYFGPGTRLTVT.

The chain uses TRBV7-6 and TRBJ1-2; maybe TRBD1 (5 bases). Germline lookup yields CDR1 SGHVS and CDR2 FNYEAQ. V was cut by 1 base and J by 4 bases, with 13 bases left in between. The CDR3 runs to 15 residues. CDR3 sequence reads: CASSLEAGRGYGYTF. For the CDR3, the DNA is TGTGCCAGCAGCTTAGAGGCGGGGCGCGGCTATGGCTACACCTTC.

CDR3 in DNA: TGTGCCAGCAGTTACTCTAGACAGAACAATCAGCCCCAGCATTTT. It encodes CASSYSRQNNQPQHF. The chain is built from TRBV6-2 or TRBV6-3 and TRBJ1-5; D possibly corresponds to TRBD1 (5 bases). The V end was cut by 0 bases, the J end by 3 bases, with 9 bases between. This CDR3 contains 15 residues. Germline CDR1 MNHEY, CDR2 SVGEGT.

CDR3 loop: CASNWRAVSSYNEQFF. The DNA of the CDR3 is TGTGCCAGCAATTGGAGGGCGGTGAGCTCCTACAATGAGCAGTTCTTC. V gene TRBV27 combines with J gene TRBJ2-1, with D perhaps matching TRBD2 (6 bases). Germline CDR1 is MNHEY and CDR2 is SMNVEV (reference sequence). Trimming pared 7 bases from V and 0 bases from J, leaving 16 bases between. The CDR3 is 16 residues long.

The chain has TRBV29-1 and TRBJ2-7; weak D call: TRBD1 (6 bases). Trimming removed 2 bases from V and 3 bases from J, with 11 bases in between. CDR1 is SQVTM and CDR2 is ANQGSEA in the germline V gene. There are 13 residues in the CDR3. The CDR3: CSVEKGHRYEQYF. In nucleotides, the CDR3 is TGCAGCGTTGAAAAGGGACACCGCTACGAGCAGTACTTC.

This clone was observed once. J is TRBJ1-1 and V is TRBV5-1; D is ambiguous. Germline V gene sequence: CDR1 SGHRS, CDR2 YFSETQ. The CDR3 sequence is 12 residues long. The germline V and J ends were trimmed by 0 bases and 8 bases, with 8 bases remaining between them. The CDR3 sequence: CASSLGSGEAFF. The CDR3, as DNA: TGCGCCAGCAGCTTGGGTTCGGGGGAAGCTTTCTTT.